Below are 21 T cell receptor beta chains sequenced from a single sample in a study of CD8+CD57+ T cells in acquired aplastic anemia. The study profiled TCR beta VDJ and CDR3 using genomic DNA as template. TCRdb used MiXCR to reprocess the reads, holding one entry per CDR3 protein. The table records 150,000 or so distinct CDR3 sequences, 40% to 50% of them present only once. Sequencing involved patients with CD8+CD57+ cell expansion previously shown by flow cytometry. The source material was sorted CD4+, CD8+, or CD8+CD57+ T cells (not recorded which) from PBMCs. Receptors originate from a human donor with aplastic anemia.

In this sample, this clonotype turned up many times. The rearrangement joins TRBV4-3 to TRBJ2-7, with 15 bases lining up with TRBD2. The germline CDR1 and CDR2 sequences are LGHNA and YSLEER. The CDR3 has 19 residues. After removal of 2 bases from V and 5 bases from J, the junction contained 13 bases not matched to a gene. The CDR3: CASSQLGTSGRIGPHEQYF. CDR3 nucleotide sequence: TGCGCCAGCAGCCAACTCGGGACTAGCGGGAGGATCGGTCCACACGAGCAGTACTTC.

V and J are TRBV2 and TRBJ2-3; D call uncertain. Trimming removed 4 bases at V and 1 base at J, with 9 bases between. The CDR3 is made up of 14 amino acids. Germline CDR1 SNHLY, CDR2 FYNNEI. The CDR3 region is CASSGPRGTDTQYF. In nucleotides, the CDR3 is TGTGCCAGCAGTGGGCCCCGTGGCACAGATACGCAGTATTTT.

This clonotype has only one observation. V and J are TRBV24-1 and TRBJ2-1; possible D gene TRBD2, 7 bases. V lost 8 bases, J lost 4 bases, and 8 bases lay in between. Germline V gene data show CDR1 as KGHDR and CDR2 as SFDVKD. The CDR3 extends over 12 amino acids. For the CDR3, the DNA is TGTGCCACCAAGGGGGGGTACAATGAGCAGTTCTTC. Encoded protein: CATKGGYNEQFF.

This clonotype came up many times. The rearrangement uses TRBV19 and TRBJ2-2, with TRBD2 matching over 14 bases. The CDR3 is 18 residues long. Trimming removed 5 bases from V and 6 bases from J; junction bases left unmatched: 11. Germline V CDR1 and CDR2: LNHDA, SQIVND (reference sequence). The CDR3 loop is CASSSPGLAGEVPGELFF. For the CDR3, the DNA is TGTGCCAGTAGTTCCCCGGGACTAGCGGGAGAGGTTCCCGGGGAGCTGTTTTTT.

This clonotype was seen a few times. The J gene is TRBJ2-5, the V gene TRBV20-1, with 8 bases that match TRBD2. V gave up 0 bases and J gave up 5 bases; unmatched junction bases: 5. The CDR3 covers 14 residues. Germline lookup yields CDR1 DFQATT and CDR2 SNEGSKA (reference sequence). In DNA form, the CDR3 reads TGCAGTGCTAGAGATCCGACTAGCGTGGAGACCCAGTACTTC. Translating gives CSARDPTSVETQYF.

This clonotype was counted a few times. The rearrangement joins TRBV27 to TRBJ2-2; TRBD1 matches 8 bases. With 5 bases clipped from V and 6 bases from J, the junction kept 8 bases outside the gene matches. The CDR3 is 15 residues long. Germline CDR1 and CDR2: MNHEY and SMNVEV (reference sequence). The CDR3 DNA reads as TGTGCCAGCAGTCTCGGACAGGGTTGGGCCGGGGAGCTGTTTTTT. Amino acids: CASSLGQGWAGELFF.

This clonotype was detected many times. At one end, the junction sequence differs from germline, possibly due to a read error. V is TRBV4-3 and J is TRBJ2-6, with D tentatively TRBD1 or TRBD2 (5 bases each). This CDR3 comprises 14 residues. From germline, CDR1 is LGHNA and CDR2 YSLEER. Written as DNA, the CDR3 is TGCGCCAGCAGCCAGGGGGTAGGGGACAACGTCCTGACTTTC. It is translated as CASSQGVGDNVLTF.

Many counts were recorded for this clonotype. The V and J genes are TRBV25-1 and TRBJ2-7; 7 bases line up with TRBD1. J gave up 0 bases and V 10 bases, and 9 bases lay outside the gene matches. CDR3 length: 14 residues. Germline CDR1 and CDR2: MGHDK and SYGVNS. The CDR3 sequence is CATADRSSSYEQYF. The DNA for the CDR3 is TGTGCCACCGCGGACAGGTCGAGCTCCTACGAGCAGTACTTC.

V is TRBV4-2 and J is TRBJ1-2; D unclear. The CDR3 is 13 amino acids. Germline values: CDR1 LGHNA, CDR2 YNFKEQ. Between the trimmed V and J ends, which lost 7 bases and 3 bases, there was a span of 12 bases. CDR3 region: CASTRSSYYGYTF. The CDR3 DNA reads TGTGCCAGCACCCGTAGCAGCTACTATGGCTACACCTTC.

This chain connects TRBV14 to TRBJ2-5; D is possibly TRBD1 or TRBD2 (5 bases each). Per the germline V gene, CDR1 is SGHDN and CDR2 is FVKESK. The CDR3 covers 16 residues. V was trimmed by 1 base and J by 4 bases, leaving 16 bases between them. CDR3 amino acids: CASSQGKRGLRETQYF. The CDR3 DNA is TGTGCCAGCAGCCAAGGGAAACGGGGCCTTCGAGAGACCCAGTACTTC.

This clonotype was found once. V gene TRBV25-1 combines with J gene TRBJ2-3; no definite D call. The CDR3 loop spans 16 amino acids. The germline V and J ends were trimmed by 4 bases and 4 bases, with 18 bases remaining between them. CDR1 is MGHDK, CDR2 SYGVNS, per germline. The CDR3 loop is CASSAQPRRRPDTQYF. The CDR3 nucleotides are TGTGCCAGCAGTGCCCAGCCAAGACGCCGGCCAGATACGCAGTATTTT.

Turning to this clonotype: A much more abundant neighbour one base away suggests this may be a read error. The chain uses TRBV9 and TRBJ1-1, with D uncertain. Germline V CDR1 and CDR2: SGDLS, YYNGEE. This CDR3 has 16 amino acids. Between the trimmed V and J ends, which lost 0 bases and 10 bases, there was a span of 22 bases. The CDR3 DNA is TGTGCCAGCAGCGTAGGAGGAGGGAGGAACGGAGAAGGAGCTTTCTTT. It yields the protein CASSVGGGRNGEGAFF.

The rearrangement uses TRBV20-1 and TRBJ2-7; 10 bases map to TRBD2. Germline CDR1 DFQATT, CDR2 SNEGSKA (reference sequence). J lost 1 base, V lost 6 bases, and 0 bases had no gene match. CDR3 length: 12 residues. The CDR3 loop reads CSALAGSYEQYF. DNA of the CDR3: TGCAGTGCACTAGCGGGATCCTACGAGCAGTACTTC.

J is TRBJ2-5 and V is TRBV20-1; 7 positions match TRBD2. Germline lookup yields CDR1 DFQATT and CDR2 SNEGSKA (reference sequence). V was clipped by 8 bases and J by 5 bases; unmatched bases: 8. The length of the CDR3 is 12 residues. The CDR3 here is CSPGGFRETQYF. The CDR3 coding sequence is TGCAGTCCGGGGGGATTTAGGGAGACCCAGTACTTC.

The rearrangement links TRBV7-2 to TRBJ1-5; the D is unclear. The CDR3 has 12 amino acids. CDR1 and CDR2 from the germline V gene are SGHTA and FQGNSA. Trimming pared 6 bases from V and 4 bases from J, leaving 7 bases between. CDR3 sequence reads: CASRYLNQPQHF. The CDR3 DNA is TGTGCCAGCAGGTACCTGAATCAGCCCCAGCATTTT.

This clonotype was seen repeatedly, ten times or more. The J gene is TRBJ2-1, the V gene TRBV5-4; 9 bases are shared with TRBD1. This CDR3 is 14 amino acids long. Germline assignment: CDR1 SGHNT and CDR2 YYREEE (reference sequence). The V and J ends lost 6 bases and 6 bases, in that order; junction bases with no gene match: 7. Here the CDR3 DNA reads TGTGCCAGCACCTTTGAGACAGGGGGCAATGAGCAGTTCTTC. Translated, it gives CASTFETGGNEQFF.

This clonotype appeared a single time. The chain links TRBV19 to TRBJ1-3; the match to TRBD1 covers 7 bases. The germline CDR1 and CDR2 sequences are LNHDA and SQIVND (reference sequence). V dropped 5 bases and J dropped 7; count of bases not matched to a gene: 2. CDR3 length equals 12 residues. In DNA form, the CDR3 reads TGTGCCAGTAGTCCGGGACAGAACACCATATATTTT. Protein: CASSPGQNTIYF. Together with reference TRBV19 and TRBJ1-3, the CDR3 gives the full variable domain: DGGITQSPKYLFRKEGQNVTLSCEQNLNHDAMYWYRQDPGQGLRLIYYSQIVNDFQKGDIAEGYSVSREKKESFPLTVTSAQKNPTAFYLCASSPGQNTIYFGEGSWLTVV.

This clonotype was seen only a few times. V and J are TRBV27 and TRBJ2-7; perhaps TRBD2 as D (6 bases). Germline CDR1 MNHEY, CDR2 SMNVEV (reference sequence). The V gene lost 2 bases and the J gene lost 6 bases, with 14 bases spanning the gap. The CDR3 has 14 residues. The CDR3 is CASSLVSGVTEQYF. The CDR3 DNA sequence: TGTGCCAGCAGTTTAGTCTCGGGGGTAACCGAGCAGTACTTC.

CDR3 coding DNA: TGTGCCAGCAGCTCCCCGGGGGGCACTGAAGCTTTCTTT. This encodes CASSSPGGTEAFF. The chain joins TRBV7-9 to TRBJ1-1, with D perhaps matching TRBD1 (5 bases). V was trimmed by 4 bases and J by 4 bases, leaving 10 bases between them. Germline V gives CDR1 SEHNR, CDR2 FQNEAQ (reference sequence). The CDR3 runs to 13 residues.

J is TRBJ2-7 and V is TRBV24-1; 7 nucleotides align to TRBD1. Germline CDR1 KGHDR, CDR2 SFDVKD. V was pared by 1 base and J by 7 bases, with 9 bases of the junction left unmatched. CDR3 length equals 15 residues. CDR3 sequence reads: CATSDFLQGLGEQYF. DNA of the CDR3: TGTGCCACCAGTGATTTCTTACAGGGGTTGGGAGAGCAGTACTTC.

V is TRBV2 and J is TRBJ1-1; 9 nucleotides agree with TRBD1. The CDR3 runs to 14 residues. The V and J ends lost 6 bases and 0 bases, in that order; junction bases with no gene match: 2. Germline CDR1 reads SNHLY; CDR2 reads FYNNEI. The CDR3 sequence is CASSGQGLNTEAFF. Written as DNA, the CDR3 is TGTGCCAGCAGCGGACAGGGGCTGAACACTGAAGCTTTCTTT.